A selection of T cell receptor beta chains follows, all from one sample in a study of cytomegalovirus exposure and HLA in healthy donors. The protocol was immunoSEQ multiplex PCR, while the TCRdb copy is restricted to in-frame clones and leaves out a portion. In the table there are about 150,000 clones, 75% to 85% of which are singletons. Sequenced input: PBMCs. These receptors all stem from a middle-aged man in good health and CMV-seropositive. The CDR3 runs from the conserved cysteine through the conserved F or W. The D gene is left open where the match is weak. Size is omitted from some rows. Given values are once, few, many or a class for expanded clones.

CDR3 DNA: TGTGCCAGCAGCCCACCGGGACTAGCGGGACACGAGCAGTACTTC; CDR3 protein: CASSPPGLAGHEQYF; V gene: TRBV6-5; clone size: .; J gene: TRBJ2-7; D gene: TRBD2
CDR3 DNA: TGTGCCAGCAGTGCCCGAAAGCGGGAAGAGACCCAGTACTTC; CDR3 protein: CASSARKREETQYF; V gene: TRBV6-1; clone size: .; J gene: TRBJ2-5; D gene: .
CDR3 DNA: TGTGCCAGCAATCACAGGGACAGCGGTGGCTACACCTTC; CDR3 protein: CASNHRDSGGYTF; V gene: TRBV6-6; clone size: .; J gene: TRBJ1-2; D gene: TRBD1
CDR3 DNA: TGTGCCATCAGTGATAGGGCTAGCGGAAGCACAGATACGCAGTATTTT; CDR3 protein: CAISDRASGSTDTQYF; V gene: TRBV10-3; clone size: .; J gene: TRBJ2-3; D gene: TRBD2
CDR3 DNA: TGTGCCACCAGCAGAGATACCCCTAGGTCCTACGAGCAGTACTTC; CDR3 protein: CATSRDTPRSYEQYF; V gene: TRBV15; clone size: .; J gene: TRBJ2-7; D gene: .
CDR3 DNA: TGTGCCAGTAGTCCGTTCGGGCAGGGGGGACAGCCCCAGCATTTT; CDR3 protein: CASSPFGQGGQPQHF; V gene: TRBV19; clone size: few; J gene: TRBJ1-5; D gene: TRBD1
CDR3 DNA: TGTGCCAGCAGCTTGGGGGCGGGATTGGGGGGGGAGCAGTTCTTC; CDR3 protein: CASSLGAGLGGEQFF; V gene: TRBV7-9; clone size: .; J gene: TRBJ2-1; D gene: .
CDR3 DNA: TGTGCCAGCAGTGAAAGTAGGACGGAGGGAGATACGCAGTATTTT; CDR3 protein: CASSESRTEGDTQYF; V gene: TRBV25-1; clone size: .; J gene: TRBJ2-3; D gene: .
CDR3 DNA: TGTTCCAGCAGCGGTACAGTCGAGCAGTACTTC; CDR3 protein: CSSSGTVEQYF; V gene: TRBV7-9; clone size: .; J gene: TRBJ2-7; D gene: .
CDR3 DNA: TGTGCCAGCAGTGATCGACAGGGACGGAACACTGAAGCTTTCTTT; CDR3 protein: CASSDRQGRNTEAFF; V gene: TRBV6-6; clone size: once; J gene: TRBJ1-1; D gene: TRBD1
CDR3 DNA: TGTGCCAGCAGCCAAGATGAGGCAGGGGCAGAGGGAAACACCATATATTTT; CDR3 protein: CASSQDEAGAEGNTIYF; V gene: TRBV4-2; clone size: .; J gene: TRBJ1-3; D gene: .
CDR3 DNA: TGTGCCAGCAGTTTGTCAGGCTACGAGCAGTACTTC; CDR3 protein: CASSLSGYEQYF; V gene: TRBV28; clone size: .; J gene: TRBJ2-7; D gene: .
CDR3 DNA: TGTGCCAGCAGTTTAAGTGCCCACAGGGGAGTTAGCTCCTACAATGAGCAGTTCTTC; CDR3 protein: CASSLSAHRGVSSYNEQFF; V gene: TRBV27; clone size: .; J gene: TRBJ2-1; D gene: TRBD1
CDR3 DNA: TGTGCCAGCAGTTCAGGGGGGATCAATGAAAAACTGTTTTTT; CDR3 protein: CASSSGGINEKLFF; V gene: TRBV27; clone size: .; J gene: TRBJ1-4; D gene: TRBD1
CDR3 DNA: TGTGCCAGCAGCTTGGCCGCTGGCGGGAGGCGCAACATTCAGTACTTC; CDR3 protein: CASSLAAGGRRNIQYF; V gene: TRBV5-4; clone size: .; J gene: TRBJ2-4; D gene: TRBD2
CDR3 DNA: TGCGCCAGTCGGACTAGCGGAACTAGCACAGATACGCAGTATTTT; CDR3 protein: CASRTSGTSTDTQYF; V gene: TRBV5-1; clone size: .; J gene: TRBJ2-3; D gene: TRBD2
CDR3 DNA: TGTGCCAGCAGTTTAAGGGTAACAGTGCAGGGCACTGAAGCTTTCTTT; CDR3 protein: CASSLRVTVQGTEAFF; V gene: TRBV28; clone size: .; J gene: TRBJ1-1; D gene: .
CDR3 DNA: TGTGCCAGCAGTTCAATAGGGACAGCTTATGGCTACACCTTC; CDR3 protein: CASSSIGTAYGYTF; V gene: TRBV6-1; clone size: .; J gene: TRBJ1-2; D gene: TRBD1
CDR3 DNA: TGTGCCATCAGCAAAAGGGGTTTAAACACCGGGGAGCTGTTTTTT; CDR3 protein: CAISKRGLNTGELFF; V gene: TRBV10-3; clone size: .; J gene: TRBJ2-2; D gene: .
CDR3 DNA: TGTGCCAGCAGCTTAGGGGGACAGACTCAAGAGACCCAGTACTTC; CDR3 protein: CASSLGGQTQETQYF; V gene: TRBV11-3; clone size: .; J gene: TRBJ2-5; D gene: TRBD1
CDR3 DNA: TGCGCCAGCAGATTGCAATTAGGGGGCAACACTGAAGCTTTCTTT; CDR3 protein: CASRLQLGGNTEAFF; V gene: TRBV5-1; clone size: .; J gene: TRBJ1-1; D gene: TRBD1
CDR3 DNA: TGCGCCAGCAGCTTGACAGCGGGAAGTTACGAGCAGTACTTC; CDR3 protein: CASSLTAGSYEQYF; V gene: TRBV5-1; clone size: .; J gene: TRBJ2-7; D gene: TRBD2
CDR3 DNA: TGTGCCAGCAGCTCGGACTACACTGAAGCTTTCTTT; CDR3 protein: CASSSDYTEAFF; V gene: TRBV5-4; clone size: .; J gene: TRBJ1-1; D gene: .
CDR3 DNA: TGTGCCAGCAAGACAGCTCCCTCCTACAATGAGCAGTTCTTC; CDR3 protein: CASKTAPSYNEQFF; V gene: TRBV6-1; clone size: .; J gene: TRBJ2-1; D gene: .
CDR3 DNA: TGTGCCAGCAGCTACCACCGGGACAGAGAGCAGTTCTTC; CDR3 protein: CASSYHRDREQFF; V gene: TRBV28; clone size: .; J gene: TRBJ2-1; D gene: TRBD1
CDR3 DNA: TGTGCCAGCAGTGAAGCGCATTTAGGACAGGGGTACAGCACTGAAGCTTTCTTT; CDR3 protein: CASSEAHLGQGYSTEAFF; V gene: TRBV2; clone size: .; J gene: TRBJ1-1; D gene: TRBD1
CDR3 DNA: TGTGCCAGCAGTTTCTTGGGGCTCCATTACACCCTCCACTTT; CDR3 protein: CASSFLGLHYTLHF; V gene: TRBV28; clone size: once; J gene: TRBJ1-6; D gene: .
CDR3 DNA: TGTGCCAGCAGTTCCGCCTCTCGGAGCTCCTACGAGCAGTACTTC; CDR3 protein: CASSSASRSSYEQYF; V gene: TRBV28; clone size: .; J gene: TRBJ2-7; D gene: .
CDR3 DNA: TGTGCCAGCAGTGCGTTCGGTGGGGCAGGAGGCTACACCTTC; CDR3 protein: CASSAFGGAGGYTF; V gene: TRBV2; clone size: .; J gene: TRBJ1-2; D gene: .
CDR3 DNA: TGTGCCAGCAGTTCGGAGTCCAGGACAGGGGGTTCGAGCCAGTACTTC; CDR3 protein: CASSSESRTGGSSQYF; V gene: TRBV28; clone size: .; J gene: TRBJ2-7; D gene: TRBD1
CDR3 DNA: TGTGCCAGCAGTCCCCTAAGCGGGAGTACTAGCGGGAGATCATCCTACGAGCAGTACTTC; CDR3 protein: CASSPLSGSTSGRSSYEQYF; V gene: TRBV2; clone size: .; J gene: TRBJ2-7; D gene: TRBD2
CDR3 DNA: TGTGCCAGCAGCTTAGGTCTAGCGGGAGACTACGAGCAGTACTTC; CDR3 protein: CASSLGLAGDYEQYF; V gene: TRBV11-3; clone size: .; J gene: TRBJ2-7; D gene: TRBD2
CDR3 DNA: TGCGCCAGCAGCTTGGCGGGAGGGTTAGAGACCCAGTACTTC; CDR3 protein: CASSLAGGLETQYF; V gene: TRBV5-1; clone size: .; J gene: TRBJ2-5; D gene: TRBD2
CDR3 DNA: TGTGCCAGCAGCCGACTGAGGAATACGCAGTATTTT; CDR3 protein: CASSRLRNTQYF; V gene: TRBV7-8; clone size: .; J gene: TRBJ2-3; D gene: .
CDR3 DNA: TGTGCCAGCAGCCTAGGGACTAGCGTAGAGACCCAGTACTTC; CDR3 protein: CASSLGTSVETQYF; V gene: TRBV9; clone size: .; J gene: TRBJ2-5; D gene: TRBD2
CDR3 DNA: TGTGCCAGCAGCTTAAATTACGGACTAGCGGGAGATGAGCAGTTCTTC; CDR3 protein: CASSLNYGLAGDEQFF; V gene: TRBV5-4; clone size: .; J gene: TRBJ2-1; D gene: TRBD2
CDR3 DNA: TGTGCCAGCAGCGTAGTAACAGATACGCAGTATTTT; CDR3 protein: CASSVVTDTQYF; V gene: TRBV9; clone size: .; J gene: TRBJ2-3; D gene: .
CDR3 DNA: TGTGCCAGCAGCCTGGACCTGGCTAGCGGGATCTACGAGCAGTACTTC; CDR3 protein: CASSLDLASGIYEQYF; V gene: TRBV11-1; clone size: .; J gene: TRBJ2-7; D gene: TRBD2
CDR3 DNA: TGTGCCAGCAGCCACGGGGGAGTCGGCAATGAGCAGTTCTTC; CDR3 protein: CASSHGGVGNEQFF; V gene: TRBV7-2; clone size: .; J gene: TRBJ2-1; D gene: .
CDR3 DNA: TGTGCCAGCAGCTCCACTCGACTAGCGGGAGTTTTCTTC; CDR3 protein: CASSSTRLAGVFF; V gene: TRBV13; clone size: .; J gene: TRBJ2-1; D gene: TRBD2
CDR3 DNA: TGCGCCAGCAGCTTGGCGACAGATTATGGCTACACCTTC; CDR3 protein: CASSLATDYGYTF; V gene: TRBV5-1; clone size: .; J gene: TRBJ1-2; D gene: .
CDR3 DNA: TGTGCCAGCAGTCAGGGACAGCCCTACGAGCAGTACTTC; CDR3 protein: CASSQGQPYEQYF; V gene: TRBV7-2; clone size: .; J gene: TRBJ2-7; D gene: TRBD1
CDR3 DNA: TGTGCCAGCAGTTCGACAGGGAGTCCGTACTATGGCTACACCTTC; CDR3 protein: CASSSTGSPYYGYTF; V gene: TRBV27; clone size: .; J gene: TRBJ1-2; D gene: TRBD1
CDR3 DNA: TGTGCCAGCAGTTTACTGGGACAGGGCTATGGCTACACCTTC; CDR3 protein: CASSLLGQGYGYTF; V gene: TRBV28; clone size: .; J gene: TRBJ1-2; D gene: TRBD1
CDR3 DNA: TGTGCCAGCAGCTTCTTTCCTGGGGGACAGGGTTGTTTCTTC; CDR3 protein: CASSFFPGGQGCFF; V gene: TRBV13; clone size: .; J gene: TRBJ2-1; D gene: TRBD1
CDR3 DNA: TGTGCCAGCAGTGTCATAGCGGGAGAATACAATGAGCAGTTCTTC; CDR3 protein: CASSVIAGEYNEQFF; V gene: TRBV6-1; clone size: .; J gene: TRBJ2-1; D gene: TRBD2
CDR3 DNA: TGTGCCAGCACCACCTGGCGTAGTCGGGGCAATCAGCCCCAGCATTTT; CDR3 protein: CASTTWRSRGNQPQHF; V gene: TRBV28; clone size: .; J gene: TRBJ1-5; D gene: .
CDR3 DNA: TGTGCCAGCAGGCAGGGGGCGAACGGCTACACCTTC; CDR3 protein: CASRQGANGYTF; V gene: TRBV27; clone size: .; J gene: TRBJ1-2; D gene: TRBD1
CDR3 DNA: TGTGCCAGCAGTTCTGGAGCGGGAGGCCAAGAGACCCAGTACTTC; CDR3 protein: CASSSGAGGQETQYF; V gene: TRBV27; clone size: .; J gene: TRBJ2-5; D gene: TRBD2
CDR3 DNA: TGTGCCTGGAGCAGGGACACCAAGGGCACAGATACGCAGTATTTT; CDR3 protein: CAWSRDTKGTDTQYF; V gene: TRBV30; clone size: few; J gene: TRBJ2-3; D gene: .
CDR3 DNA: TGTGCCAGTACCTCACTAGCGACCACCACAGATACGCAGTATTTT; CDR3 protein: CASTSLATTTDTQYF; V gene: TRBV19; clone size: .; J gene: TRBJ2-3; D gene: TRBD2
CDR3 DNA: TGTGCCAGCAGCTTAGGACCGCAGAGACTTAATGAAAAACTGTTTTTT; CDR3 protein: CASSLGPQRLNEKLFF; V gene: TRBV7-2; clone size: .; J gene: TRBJ1-4; D gene: .
CDR3 DNA: TGTGCCAGCAGCCCCTCCGGGACTAGGGAAGAGACCCAGTACTTC; CDR3 protein: CASSPSGTREETQYF; V gene: TRBV11-2; clone size: .; J gene: TRBJ2-5; D gene: TRBD2
CDR3 DNA: TGTGCCAGCAGTTATTCTGGACAGGGGTTTTACGAGCAGTACTTC; CDR3 protein: CASSYSGQGFYEQYF; V gene: TRBV6-5; clone size: .; J gene: TRBJ2-7; D gene: TRBD1
CDR3 DNA: TGTGCCAGCAGTTGGACTAGTCTATCCTACGAGCAGTACTTC; CDR3 protein: CASSWTSLSYEQYF; V gene: TRBV6-1; clone size: .; J gene: TRBJ2-7; D gene: TRBD2
CDR3 DNA: TGCGCCAGCAGCCAGGACGGTGGAGGGGTCGATGGCTACACCTTC; CDR3 protein: CASSQDGGGVDGYTF; V gene: TRBV4-1; clone size: .; J gene: TRBJ1-2; D gene: .
CDR3 DNA: TGTGCCAGTAGTACGGGACTAGCGGGTAGCTACGAGCAGTACTTC; CDR3 protein: CASSTGLAGSYEQYF; V gene: TRBV19; clone size: few; J gene: TRBJ2-7; D gene: TRBD2
CDR3 DNA: TGTGCCAGCAGTGGGGGGCCACCATCTGCAACTAATGAAAAACTGTTTTTT; CDR3 protein: CASSGGPPSATNEKLFF; V gene: TRBV25-1; clone size: .; J gene: TRBJ1-4; D gene: .
CDR3 DNA: TGTGCCAGCAGCCAAGATACTAGCGGGAGTTACGAGCAGTACTTC; CDR3 protein: CASSQDTSGSYEQYF; V gene: TRBV5-4; clone size: .; J gene: TRBJ2-7; D gene: TRBD2
CDR3 DNA: TGCGCCAGCAGCTTGGGGGAGACAATCTCCTACGAGCAGTACTTC; CDR3 protein: CASSLGETISYEQYF; V gene: TRBV5-1; clone size: once; J gene: TRBJ2-7; D gene: .